These 19 T cell receptor beta chains originate from one sample sequenced in a study of T cell changes during pregnancy in multiple sclerosis. Libraries were prepared by immunoSEQ multiplex PCR; TCRdb keeps only in-frame clonotypes and omits some of them. Of approximately 45,000 clones listed, approximately 90% are singletons. The sequenced sample was CD8+ T cells from peripheral blood mononuclear cells, obtained in the second trimester of pregnancy. The receptors were gathered from a female donor with multiple sclerosis, enrolled in a pregnancy study.

CDR3 protein: CASSLSTGQGYTF. Here the CDR3 DNA reads TGTGCCAGCAGTTTATCGACAGGGCAGGGCTACACCTTC. The V call is TRBV27, the J call TRBJ1-2; 7 bases agree with TRBD1. The CDR3 runs 13 residues. Germline V gene lookup returns CDR1 MNHEY and CDR2 SMNVEV (reference sequence). The J segment lost 8 bases and the V segment lost 0 bases, leaving 3 bases of the junction unmatched.

The chain is built from TRBV9 and TRBJ2-2, with D uncertain. Looked up from germline, CDR1 is SGDLS and CDR2 is YYNGEE. The V end lost 0 bases, the J end lost 2 bases, and 11 bases lay between the germline ends. The CDR3 sequence is 16 residues long. CDR3 protein: CASSVDPRHNTGELFF. The CDR3 DNA is TGTGCCAGCAGCGTAGATCCCAGACACAACACCGGGGAGCTGTTTTTT.

The chain joins TRBV30 to TRBJ2-3; D unresolved. Trimming pared 2 bases from V and 2 bases from J, leaving 5 bases between. The CDR3 sequence is 12 residues long. Germline V gene sequence: CDR1 GTSNPN, CDR2 SVGIG (reference sequence). In DNA, the CDR3 is TGTGCCTGGAGTCCTGTCACAGATACGCAGTATTTT. Protein product: CAWSPVTDTQYF.

The chain's CDR3 is CASSPGQGQETQYF. The CDR3 region has the DNA TGTGCCAGCAGCCCGGGACAGGGTCAAGAGACCCAGTACTTC. This chain connects TRBV27 to TRBJ2-5, with 9 bases that match TRBD1. After removal of 6 bases from V and 2 bases from J, the junction contained 4 bases not matched to a gene. The germline V gene encodes CDR1 MNHEY and CDR2 SMNVEV (reference sequence). This CDR3 has 14 amino acids.

This chain links TRBV21-1 with TRBJ1-2; TRBD1 is the table's D call and was not checked against the DNA. TRBV21-1 is described as a pseudogene. The CDR3 spans 13 residues. The CDR3 nucleotides read TGTGCCAGCAGCAAAGGGGCCAACTATGGCTACACCTTC. Its protein is CASSKGANYGYTF.

The rearrangement links TRBV11-2 to TRBJ2-5; D not certain. Germline V lookup: CDR1 SGHAT, CDR2 FQNNGV. This CDR3 is built from 11 residues. The V gene lost 3 bases and the J gene lost 9 bases, with 8 bases spanning the gap. The CDR3 bases are TGTGCCAGCAGCTTTAGTGGGCCCCAGTACTTC. Translating it yields CASSFSGPQYF.

This clone was observed a single time. V and J are TRBV9 and TRBJ1-1, with a possible D match to TRBD1 (5 bases). The germline V gene has CDR1 SGDLS and CDR2 YYNGEE. This CDR3 comprises 15 residues. Trimming shortened V by 4 bases and J by 1 base, and 14 bases separated the two germline ends. CDR3 residues: CASSPSGGRNTEAFF. The CDR3 DNA is TGTGCCAGCAGCCCGTCCGGGGGTCGGAACACTGAAGCTTTCTTT.

The chain carries TRBV5-4 and TRBJ1-1; D perhaps matches TRBD1 (5 bases). V lost 0 bases, J lost 2 bases, and 11 bases lay in between. The germline V gene encodes CDR1 SGHNT and CDR2 YYREEE (reference sequence). The CDR3 is 15 amino acids. The CDR3 coding sequence is TGTGCCAGCAGCTTGGCCCAGGGCGGAAACACTGAAGCTTTCTTT. It encodes CASSLAQGGNTEAFF. Using reference TRBV5-4 and TRBJ1-1 for the parts outside the CDR3, the full variable domain is ETGVTQSPTHLIKTRGQQVTLRCSSQSGHNTVSWYQQALGQGPQFIFQYYREEENGRGNFPPRFSGLQFPNYSSELNVNALELDDSALYLCASSLAQGGNTEAFFGQGTRLTVV.

The V gene is TRBV2, the J gene TRBJ1-5; no reliable D call. Germline CDR1 reads SNHLY; CDR2 reads FYNNEI. Trimming pared 2 bases from V and 0 bases from J, leaving 8 bases between. The CDR3 length is 15 residues. Here the CDR3 reads CASSELEYSNQPQHF. In nucleotides, the CDR3 is TGTGCCAGCAGTGAACTCGAGTATAGCAATCAGCCCCAGCATTTT.

The rearrangement uses TRBV9 and TRBJ2-6; 9 positions agree with TRBD1. This CDR3 comprises 17 residues. V shed 4 bases and J 2 bases; nucleotides not matched to a gene: 7. Germline CDR1 is SGDLS and CDR2 is YYNGEE. CDR3 nucleotide sequence: TGTGCCAGCAGCTCCGGACAGGGGACGGCTGGGGCCAACGTCCTGACTTTC. The encoded protein is CASSSGQGTAGANVLTF.

The chain is built from TRBV7-2 and TRBJ1-1, with D tentatively TRBD1 (6 bases). CDR1 and CDR2 (germline): SGHTA, FQGNSA. The CDR3 is 15 residues long. Trimming stripped 1 base from V and 4 bases from J, with 13 bases between. The CDR3 loop reads CASSLGRQVLTEAFF. The CDR3 DNA is TGTGCCAGCAGCTTAGGACGACAGGTTCTCACTGAAGCTTTCTTT.

This chain uses TRBV4-3 with TRBJ2-7, with 7 bases aligning to TRBD2. J was trimmed by 3 bases and V by 2 bases; bases with no gene match: 7. Germline CDR1 and CDR2: LGHNA and YSLEER. The CDR3 totals 15 residues. The CDR3 here is CASSQSGGSDYEQYF. CDR3 in DNA: TGCGCCAGCAGCCAATCCGGGGGGTCCGACTACGAGCAGTACTTC.

The V gene is TRBV7-8, the J gene TRBJ2-7; TRBD2 matches 8 bases. J lost 5 bases, V lost 5 bases, and 8 bases had no gene match. This CDR3 is built from 14 residues. From germline, CDR1 is SGHVS and CDR2 FQNEAQ. CDR3 region: CASSQGLGVHEQYF. The CDR3 nucleotides are TGTGCCAGCAGCCAGGGACTAGGTGTCCACGAGCAGTACTTC.

CDR3: CASSQAPGSGGASETQYF. The CDR3 nucleotides read TGCGCCAGCAGCCAAGCCCCCGGGAGCGGGGGGGCCTCTGAGACCCAGTACTTC. The chain employs TRBV4-3 and TRBJ2-5; 10 nucleotides agree with TRBD2. CDR1 LGHNA and CDR2 YSLEER come from the germline V gene. This CDR3 has 18 residues. V dropped 1 base and J dropped 5; count of bases not matched to a gene: 13.

The V call is TRBV2, the J call TRBJ1-1, with D tentatively TRBD1 (6 bases). Trimming left V 8 bases short and J 5 bases short, with 15 bases between. Germline CDR1 reads SNHLY; CDR2 reads FYNNEI. This CDR3 contains 13 residues. Written as DNA, the CDR3 is TGTGCCAGCCCAGCAGGGGAGGGGACTGAAGCTTTCTTT. This gives the protein CASPAGEGTEAFF.

The rearrangement uses TRBV27 and TRBJ1-2; weak D call: TRBD1 (5 bases). CDR1 MNHEY and CDR2 SMNVEV come from the germline V gene (reference sequence). This CDR3 contains 13 residues. Trimming removed 6 bases at V and 5 bases at J, with 13 bases between. CDR3 in DNA: TGTGCCAGCAGGGCAGGGAATAATTATGGCTACACCTTC. As protein: CASRAGNNYGYTF.

The DNA for the CDR3 is TGTGCCAGCAGTGAAGAGGAGGGAGCGGGAAGAAGGCAGTACTTC. It specifies CASSEEEGAGRRQYF. V usage is TRBV6-1 and J usage is TRBJ2-7; 7 bases align to TRBD2. Germline V CDR1 and CDR2: MNHNS, SASEGT. Trimming cost V 1 base and J 9 bases; bases outside gene matches: 12. This CDR3 contains 15 residues.

The chain joins TRBV4-2 to TRBJ1-1, with TRBD1 matching over 8 bases. This CDR3 region has 16 residues. Losses at the gene ends were 4 bases for V and 3 bases for J; bases not matched to a gene: 10. The germline gives CDR1 LGHNA, CDR2 YNFKEQ. This CDR3 is CASSLVRTGRDTEAFF. CDR3 DNA sequence: TGTGCCAGCAGCCTGGTCAGGACAGGGCGGGACACTGAAGCTTTCTTT.

The chain combines TRBV9 with TRBJ1-1; D is perhaps TRBD1 (5 bases). Germline V gene data show CDR1 as SGDLS and CDR2 as YYNGEE. Trimming removed 4 bases at V and 4 bases at J, with 17 bases between. The CDR3 has 15 residues. CDR3 loop: CASSLSGTSGTEAFF. DNA for the CDR3: TGTGCCAGCAGCCTCTCAGGGACTTCAGGCACTGAAGCTTTCTTT.